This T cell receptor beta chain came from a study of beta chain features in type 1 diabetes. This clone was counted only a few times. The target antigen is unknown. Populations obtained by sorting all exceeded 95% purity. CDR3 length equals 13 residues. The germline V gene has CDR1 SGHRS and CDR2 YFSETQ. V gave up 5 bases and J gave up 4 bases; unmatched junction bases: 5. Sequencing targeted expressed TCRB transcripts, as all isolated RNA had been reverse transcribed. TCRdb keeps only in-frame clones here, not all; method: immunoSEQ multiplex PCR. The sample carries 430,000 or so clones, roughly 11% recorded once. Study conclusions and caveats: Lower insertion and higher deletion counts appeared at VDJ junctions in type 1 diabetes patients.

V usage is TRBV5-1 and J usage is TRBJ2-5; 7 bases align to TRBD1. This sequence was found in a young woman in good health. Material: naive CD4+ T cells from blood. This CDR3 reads CASRTGTGETQYF. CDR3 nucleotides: TGCGCCAGCAGGACAGGGACGGGAGAGACCCAGTACTTC.